Below, 3 T cell receptor beta chains from the same sample are listed, as sequenced in a study of CD8+ T cells in alopecia areata. RNA was extracted and reverse transcribed into cDNA as the sequencing template. Sequencing was performed with immunoSEQ multiplex PCR; in TCRdb, only in-frame clones are kept and a portion is missing. The repertoire includes about 110,000 clones, about four fifths of them detected once, and around 25% sits in the top ten. Treatment given: oral pan-JAK inhibitor, 5-10 mg twice daily. Sequencing was performed on CD8+ T cells sorted from blood, taken at week 24, from a patient treated with tofacitinib. The receptors were gathered from a human donor with alopecia areata.

V usage is TRBV9 and J usage is TRBJ1-5; D is ambiguous. This CDR3 has 15 residues. The V end was cut by 0 bases, the J end by 1 base, with 8 bases between. The germline CDR1 and CDR2 sequences are SGDLS and YYNGEE. DNA of the CDR3: TGTGCCAGCAGCGTAGGGTCCTCGAGCAATCAGCCCCAGCATTTT. This gives the protein CASSVGSSSNQPQHF.

V usage is TRBV27 and J usage is TRBJ1-6; D is uncertain. The length of the CDR3 is 14 residues. Trimming left V 5 bases short and J 6 bases short, with 11 bases between. Germline lookup yields CDR1 MNHEY and CDR2 SMNVEV (reference sequence). The CDR3 DNA is TGTGCCAGCAGTCAAGTCGCTTTTAATTCACCCCTCCACTTT. As protein: CASSQVAFNSPLHF.

The chain employs TRBV10-3 and TRBJ1-2; unclear D gene. V lost 0 bases and J lost 2, with 7 bases in between. The CDR3 is 14 residues long. The germline V gene has CDR1 ENHRY and CDR2 SYGVKD. The CDR3 DNA follows: TGTGCCATCAGTGAGTCGGGCCCCAACTATGGCTACACCTTC. It codes for CAISESGPNYGYTF.